This T cell receptor (beta chain) is from a study of T cell repertoires in cytomegalovirus infection. Whole-study context: CMV epitopes used comprised recently identified HLA-C-restricted ones and well-studied HLA-B-restricted ones. It was the public TCR beta signatures that indicated both CMV infection and matching HLA type.

Regarding the study as a whole: The cumulative frequency of public TCR beta families identified carriers of CMV plus the relevant HLA.

One entry per CDR3 protein results from TCRdb running MiXCR on the reads. The sample holds around 710,000 distinct CDR3 sequences, roughly 28% seen once. V lost 3 bases, J lost 2 bases, and 12 bases lay in between. Germline V gene lookup returns CDR1 SGHVS and CDR2 FNYEAQ. This CDR3 spans 15 amino acids. This clonotype was seen only a few times. No antigen is known for it. The chain couples TRBV7-6 to TRBJ2-3; D remains unclear. The sequencing here drew on cultured CD8+ T cells from PBMCs, taken from culture after CMV antigen stimulation. This receptor was taken from a human donor in good health (CMV status not recorded). Some clones in this sample may be carry-over from other donors' samples. Written as DNA, the CDR3 is TGTGCCAGCAGCTTGAAATACACGCCCACAGATACGCAGTATTTT. It yields the protein CASSLKYTPTDTQYF.